These 19 T cell receptor beta chains were all obtained from the same sample, sequenced in a study of identical twins (dated by TCRdb to 2015 to 2016). Receptor libraries were prepared by 5' RACE. Instrument used: Illumina HiSeq 2000. TCRdb's own reprocessing of the public reads used fastp at Q25 and MiXCR and kept productive beta chains. Entries that share a CDR3 protein sequence are merged under the most common genes and DNA. This sample has 500,000 or so distinct CDR3 sequences in its table, and roughly an eighth of those were observed once. The ten largest make up 0.8% to 1% of the sample. Another study also made use of these data, one on yellow fever vaccine responses in identical twins.

The sample taken for sequencing was CD4+ T cells sorted from blood. These receptors all come from a woman younger than 30 in good health.

This chain uses TRBV10-3 with TRBJ2-3; 8 nucleotides match TRBD1. The CDR3 spans 16 residues. V shed 2 bases and J 5 bases; nucleotides not matched to a gene: 9. The V gene's germline CDR1 is ENHRY and CDR2 SYGVKD. Here the CDR3 reads CAISEGPGGSGDTQYF. In DNA form, the CDR3 reads TGTGCCATCAGTGAGGGGCCAGGGGGCTCGGGAGATACGCAGTATTTT.

This clonotype has a handful of counts. The J gene is TRBJ2-1, the V gene TRBV6-1, with 9 bases fitting TRBD2. CDR3 length: 15 residues. The V gene end was trimmed by 6 bases and the J gene end by 2 bases; junction bases not matched to a gene: 5. Germline V gene sequence: CDR1 MNHNS, CDR2 SASEGT. The CDR3 reads CASRKAGGTYNEQFF. The DNA for the CDR3 is TGTGCCAGCAGGAAAGCGGGAGGTACCTACAATGAGCAGTTCTTC.

The chain carries TRBV7-2 and TRBJ2-7; 9 nucleotides match TRBD1. The germline V gene has CDR1 SGHTA and CDR2 FQGNSA. The V gene end was trimmed by 5 bases and the J gene end by 7 bases; junction bases not matched to a gene: 15. The CDR3 runs to 16 residues. The chain's CDR3 is CASSARTNRGHREQYF. The CDR3 DNA sequence: TGTGCCAGCAGCGCGCGGACCAACAGGGGGCATAGGGAGCAGTACTTC.

The CDR3 protein is CASSGGSSYNEQFF. In nucleotides, the CDR3 is TGTGCCAGCTCGGGGGGGAGCTCCTACAATGAGCAGTTCTTC. The chain has TRBV18 and TRBJ2-1; 7 bases agree with TRBD2. The CDR3 has 14 residues. The germline V gene encodes CDR1 KGHSH and CDR2 LQKENI. Unmatched junction bases numbered 2, after V lost 6 bases and J lost 0 bases.

This clonotype was counted at least ten times. The chain uses TRBV20-1 and TRBJ2-1; D perhaps matches TRBD2 (5 bases). The CDR3 has 15 residues. Trimming took off 0 bases at V and 2 bases at J, with 11 bases between the two ends. Germline loops: CDR1 DFQATT, CDR2 SNEGSKA (reference sequence). CDR3 DNA: TGCAGTGCTAGAGACCGGGATTTCACCTACAATGAGCAGTTCTTC. This gives the protein CSARDRDFTYNEQFF.

The chain has TRBV2 and TRBJ2-5, with D maybe TRBD2 (6 bases). Trimming removed 7 bases at V and 5 bases at J, with 11 bases between. Germline CDR1 is SNHLY and CDR2 is FYNNEI. The CDR3 extends over 12 amino acids. Here the CDR3 DNA reads TGTGCCAGCACGTGGCTAGCGGAGACCCAGTACTTC. It translates to CASTWLAETQYF. Filled out from reference TRBV2 and TRBJ2-5, the complete variable domain reads EPEVTQTPSHQVTQMGQEVILRCVPISNHLYFYWYRQILGQKVEFLVSFYNNEISEKSEIFDDQFSVERPDGSNFTLKIRSTKLEDSAMYFCASTWLAETQYFGPGTRLLVL.

CDR3 amino acids: CSSEQGGTEAFF. As DNA, the CDR3 is TGCAGCTCTGAACAGGGTGGCACTGAAGCTTTCTTT. The chain recombines TRBV29-1 with TRBJ1-1; weak D call: TRBD1 (6 bases). Deletions cut 8 bases from V and 4 bases from J, with 14 bases between. Germline V CDR1 and CDR2: SQVTM, ANQGSEA. CDR3 length equals 12 residues.

The chain is built from TRBV6-2 or TRBV6-3 and TRBJ2-1; D might be TRBD1 (6 bases). CDR3 size: 20 residues. Germline V gives CDR1 MNHEY, CDR2 SVGEGT. Trimming took off 0 bases at V and 4 bases at J, with 25 bases between the two ends. CDR3 region: CASSYSPYGIGDMEYNEQFF. CDR3 coding DNA: TGTGCCAGCAGTTACTCCCCATACGGAATTGGGGACATGGAATACAATGAGCAGTTCTTC.

In nucleotides, the CDR3 is TGTGCCAGTAGTATACCCCCAACAGGGAGCAATCAGCCCCAGCATTTT. This encodes CASSIPPTGSNQPQHF. The chain couples TRBV19 to TRBJ1-5; D is possibly TRBD1 (6 bases). V was trimmed by 2 bases and J by 1 base, leaving 12 bases between them. The CDR3 covers 16 residues. The germline CDR1 and CDR2 sequences are LNHDA and SQIVND (reference sequence). The entire variable domain, with the rest obtained from reference TRBV19 and TRBJ1-5, is as follows: DGGITQSPKYLFRKEGQNVTLSCEQNLNHDAMYWYRQDPGQGLRLIYYSQIVNDFQKGDIAEGYSVSREKKESFPLTVTSAQKNPTAFYLCASSIPPTGSNQPQHFGDGTRLSIL.

The chain is built from TRBV2 and TRBJ2-3; 7 positions match TRBD2. Germline V gives CDR1 SNHLY, CDR2 FYNNEI. The J segment lost 5 bases and the V segment lost 7 bases, leaving 15 bases of the junction unmatched. The CDR3 spans 16 residues. The CDR3 is CASTRMGGGSGDTQYF. The CDR3, as DNA: TGTGCCAGCACCCGCATGGGGGGGGGTTCGGGAGATACGCAGTATTTT.

This clonotype was detected a few times. The chain combines TRBV5-1 with TRBJ2-2; possible D gene TRBD1, 6 bases. The CDR3 totals 12 residues. Germline CDR1 and CDR2: SGHRS and YFSETQ. Trimming pared 4 bases from V and 7 bases from J, leaving 8 bases between. The CDR3 DNA reads TGCGCCAGCAGCATACAGGGCGGGGAGCTGTTTTTT. Amino acids: CASSIQGGELFF. The variable domain in full, with the rest retrieved from reference TRBV5-1 and TRBJ2-2, is KAGVTQTPRYLIKTRGQQVTLSCSPISGHRSVSWYQQTPGQGLQFLFEYFSETQRNKGNFPGRFSGRQFSNSRSEMNVSTLELGDSALYLCASSIQGGELFFGEGSRLTVL.

The chain combines TRBV20-1 with TRBJ2-5; a possible D gene is TRBD2 (6 bases). This CDR3 comprises 15 residues. Germline V lookup: CDR1 DFQATT, CDR2 SNEGSKA (reference sequence). The germline V and J ends were trimmed by 3 bases and 1 base, with 15 bases remaining between them. CDR3 sequence reads: CSASAWRGSQETQYF. The DNA of the CDR3 is TGCAGTGCTAGTGCTTGGCGGGGTTCCCAAGAGACCCAGTACTTC.

The chain links TRBV20-1 to TRBJ2-2; D may be TRBD1 (6 bases). Per the germline V gene, CDR1 is DFQATT and CDR2 is SNEGSKA (reference sequence). The CDR3 contains 15 residues. Trimming left V 3 bases short and J 4 bases short, with 15 bases between. The CDR3: CSASFSAGVTGELFF. The CDR3 DNA reads TGCAGTGCTAGCTTCTCCGCAGGGGTCACCGGGGAGCTGTTTTTT.

The V gene is TRBV28, the J gene TRBJ2-1, with D possibly being TRBD2 (6 bases). The ends were cut back, 5 bases at V and 6 bases at J, with 17 bases in the middle. Germline V CDR1 and CDR2: MDHEN, SYDVKM. This CDR3 has 15 amino acids. This CDR3 is CASSDLGGSSNEQFF. The CDR3 DNA is TGTGCCAGCAGTGATTTGGGGGGTAGCTCCAATGAGCAGTTCTTC.

This chain links TRBV24-1 with TRBJ2-3, with 11 nucleotides matching TRBD2. The CDR3 has 15 amino acids. J lost 5 bases, V lost 3 bases, and 3 bases had no gene match. The germline V gene encodes CDR1 KGHDR and CDR2 SFDVKD. The CDR3 nucleotides are TGTGCCACCAGTGATCCCGGGACTAGCGGAGATACGCAGTATTTT. Translating it yields CATSDPGTSGDTQYF.

The J gene is TRBJ2-5, the V gene TRBV4-2; D might be TRBD2 (6 bases). The CDR3 has 15 residues. Germline values: CDR1 LGHNA, CDR2 YNFKEQ. Between the trimmed V and J ends, which lost 1 base and 1 base, there was a span of 10 bases. The CDR3 here is CASSQAWDFQETQYF. CDR3 nucleotides: TGTGCCAGCAGCCAAGCCTGGGACTTCCAAGAGACCCAGTACTTC.

This clonotype is medium-sized. The J gene is TRBJ2-3, the V gene TRBV29-1, with 10 bases matching TRBD2. The V and J ends lost 7 bases and 1 base, in that order; junction bases with no gene match: 5. This CDR3 comprises 14 residues. Germline CDR1 reads SQVTM; CDR2 reads ANQGSEA. DNA for the CDR3: TGCAGCGCCTTAGCGGGAGGCCGCACAGATACGCAGTATTTT. Its translation is CSALAGGRTDTQYF.

In its sample, this clonotype was seen a few times. The chain couples TRBV20-1 to TRBJ2-5; TRBD2 agrees at 7 bases. CDR3 length equals 15 residues. Germline values: CDR1 DFQATT, CDR2 SNEGSKA (reference sequence). Trimming removed 0 bases from V and 4 bases from J; junction bases left unmatched: 8. The CDR3 loop reads CSARDGREERETQYF. The CDR3 DNA reads as TGCAGTGCTAGAGATGGTCGGGAGGAGCGAGAGACCCAGTACTTC.

This CDR3 is CASKRSLTYEQYF. The CDR3 DNA follows: TGTGCCAGCAAACGAAGCCTAACCTACGAGCAGTACTTC. The chain employs TRBV2 and TRBJ2-7; D is unclear. The germline gives CDR1 SNHLY, CDR2 FYNNEI. The V and J ends lost 7 bases and 2 bases respectively, with 12 bases between them. CDR3 length: 13 residues.